The 18 T cell receptor beta chains given below trace back to one sample, sequenced in a study of cytomegalovirus exposure and HLA in healthy donors. The study ran its PCR with 60 Vbeta and 13 Jbeta primers. Libraries were prepared by immunoSEQ multiplex PCR; TCRdb keeps only in-frame clonotypes and omits some of them. The sample has under 150,000 clones, around 77% seen once. The sequencing sample was made of PBMCs. The receptors originated from a woman aged 25 to 39 in good health and CMV-seropositive.

The rearrangement links TRBV6-5 to TRBJ2-7; D is perhaps TRBD2 (5 bases). This CDR3 is 12 amino acids long. Germline CDR1 and CDR2: MNHEY and SVGAGI. V lost 4 bases and J lost 4, with 8 bases in between. The CDR3 nucleotides are TGTGCCAGCAGTTTGAGCGGATACGAGCAGTACTTC. Amino acids: CASSLSGYEQYF.

This chain joins TRBV19 and TRBJ2-7, with D tentatively TRBD1 (5 bases). The CDR3 contains 14 residues. With 7 bases removed from V and 6 bases from J, the gap between germline ends came to 19 bases. From germline, CDR1 is LNHDA and CDR2 SQIVND (reference sequence). CDR3 sequence reads: CASKKPGSPGEQYF. The CDR3 DNA reads as TGTGCCAGTAAAAAACCAGGGTCTCCTGGCGAGCAGTACTTC.

The genes are TRBV11-2 and TRBJ1-1, with a possible D match to TRBD1 (5 bases). Germline V gives CDR1 SGHAT, CDR2 FQNNGV. CDR3 length: 13 amino acids. Between the trimmed V and J ends, which lost 6 bases and 7 bases, there was a span of 15 bases. For the CDR3, the DNA is TGTGCCAGCAGACAGTTTCAGGGACTTGAAGCTTTCTTT. Translated: CASRQFQGLEAFF.

The CDR3 region has the DNA TGTGCCAGTAGTGCCGGGACAGGGGGTTGGGCTTTCTTT. Protein sequence: CASSAGTGGWAFF. The genes are TRBV19 and TRBJ1-1; 11 bases map to TRBD1. Germline V CDR1 and CDR2: LNHDA, SQIVND (reference sequence). Trimming at V came to 5 bases and at J to 11 bases, leaving 7 bases not matched to a gene. This CDR3 has 13 amino acids. Variable domain in full (rest from reference TRBV19 and TRBJ1-1): DGGITQSPKYLFRKEGQNVTLSCEQNLNHDAMYWYRQDPGQGLRLIYYSQIVNDFQKGDIAEGYSVSREKKESFPLTVTSAQKNPTAFYLCASSAGTGGWAFFGQGTRLTVV.

The chain uses TRBV16 and TRBJ2-7; 8 bases line up with TRBD2. V was pared by 0 bases and J by 2 bases, with 3 bases of the junction left unmatched. Germline CDR1 and CDR2: KGHSY and FQNENV. This CDR3 has 15 residues. The chain's CDR3 is CASSQSVAGTYEQYF. The CDR3 bases are TGTGCCAGCAGCCAATCAGTAGCGGGGACCTACGAGCAGTACTTC.

The table lists this clone with a few counts. In DNA, the CDR3 is TGTGCCAGCAGGCGAGGGGACAACCAAGAGACCCAGTACTTC. It translates to CASRRGDNQETQYF. The V and J genes are TRBV6-1 and TRBJ2-5, with a weak D call TRBD1 (6 bases). The CDR3 has 14 amino acids. Trimming took off 6 bases at V and 0 bases at J, with 11 bases between the two ends. Per the germline V gene, CDR1 is MNHNS and CDR2 is SASEGT.

The sample holds a few counts of this clone. The genes are TRBV7-6 and TRBJ2-3; D is unresolved. V was shortened by 5 bases and J by 2 bases, with 14 bases between the two germline ends. Germline assignment: CDR1 SGHVS and CDR2 FNYEAQ. The CDR3 runs to 15 residues. In DNA, the CDR3 is TGTGCCAGCAGCCCCCAGGCAAGATCCACAGATACGCAGTATTTT. It specifies CASSPQARSTDTQYF.

The V call is TRBV7-9, the J call TRBJ2-7, with TRBD1 identical over 10 bases. The CDR3 length is 15 residues. The junction had 9 bases not matched to a gene; V was cut back by 5 bases and J by 5 bases. In germline, CDR1 is SEHNR, CDR2 FQNEAQ (reference sequence). The CDR3 loop reads CASSANRDRGHEQYF. As DNA, the CDR3 is TGTGCCAGCAGCGCCAACCGGGACAGGGGTCACGAGCAGTACTTC. Together with reference TRBV7-9 and TRBJ2-7, the CDR3 gives the full variable domain: DTGVSQNPRHKITKRGQNVTFRCDPISEHNRLYWYRQTLGQGPEFLTYFQNEAQLEKSRLLSDRFSAERPKGSFSTLEIQRTEQGDSAMYLCASSANRDRGHEQYFGPGTRLTVT.

The chain is built from TRBV19 and TRBJ2-7; 7 nucleotides align to TRBD1. Germline CDR1 LNHDA, CDR2 SQIVND (reference sequence). The length of the CDR3 is 14 residues. V trimming: 3 bases; J trimming: 0 bases; junction bases outside the gene matches: 2. The CDR3 is CASSMDRISYEQYF. For the CDR3, the DNA is TGTGCCAGTAGTATGGACAGGATCTCCTACGAGCAGTACTTC.

J is TRBJ2-6 and V is TRBV5-8, with D possibly TRBD2 on 5 matching bases. Trimming removed 4 bases from V and 1 base from J, with 12 bases in between. Germline lookup yields CDR1 SGHTS and CDR2 YDEGEE. There are 16 residues in the CDR3. CDR3 residues: CASSDETGSGANVLTF. The CDR3 DNA follows: TGTGCCAGCAGCGACGAAACGGGGTCTGGGGCCAACGTCCTGACTTTC.

This sequence joins TRBV4-1 and TRBJ1-5, with 8 bases fitting TRBD1. This CDR3 is 15 amino acids long. Per the germline V gene, CDR1 is MGHRA and CDR2 is YSYEKL. The V segment lost 5 bases and the J segment 7 bases; nucleotides outside the gene matches: 10. The CDR3 loop is CASSAEDRAVQPQHF. The CDR3 coding sequence is TGCGCCAGCAGCGCCGAGGACAGGGCGGTGCAGCCCCAGCATTTT.

This chain connects TRBV7-3 to TRBJ2-2; D is perhaps TRBD2 (6 bases). From germline, CDR1 is SGHTA and CDR2 FQGTGA. The V gene lost 5 bases and the J gene lost 2 bases, with 9 bases spanning the gap. This CDR3 spans 14 amino acids. Here the CDR3 DNA reads TGTGCCAGCAGCAGGGGACTTAACACCGGGGAGCTGTTTTTT. Amino acids: CASSRGLNTGELFF.

This clone occurred once. The rearrangement uses TRBV4-1 and TRBJ2-1; tentative D call: TRBD2 (6 bases). Looked up from germline, CDR1 is MGHRA and CDR2 is YSYEKL. The CDR3 sequence is 15 residues long. The V end lost 1 base, the J end lost 8 bases, and 15 bases lay between the germline ends. CDR3 nucleotide sequence: TGCGCCAGCAGCCAAGTTGGACCGGGAGTCGATGAGCAGTTCTTC. It yields the protein CASSQVGPGVDEQFF.

The chain combines TRBV6-1 with TRBJ1-2; D gene ambiguous. Trimming removed 0 bases from V and 3 bases from J, with 11 bases in between. The CDR3 runs 15 residues. The germline V gene encodes CDR1 MNHNS and CDR2 SASEGT. The CDR3 DNA sequence: TGTGCCAGCAGTGAAGCCACGACGGGATACTATGGCTACACCTTC. It specifies CASSEATTGYYGYTF.

CDR3 sequence (DNA): TGTGCCAGCAGCCCCATCCCGGGACAGAGTTACGAGCAGTACTTC. It specifies CASSPIPGQSYEQYF. This chain connects TRBV4-2 to TRBJ2-7; 7 bases map to TRBD1. This CDR3 comprises 15 residues. The J segment lost 4 bases and the V segment lost 4 bases, leaving 10 bases of the junction unmatched. CDR1 is LGHNA and CDR2 is YNFKEQ in the germline V gene.

This clone was detected only a few times. This chain connects TRBV7-9 to TRBJ2-2; 9 nucleotides match TRBD1. The CDR3 spans 14 residues. The V segment lost 8 bases and the J segment 4 bases; nucleotides outside the gene matches: 5. Germline loops: CDR1 SEHNR, CDR2 FQNEAQ (reference sequence). The CDR3 loop is CASGQGRGTGELFF. In nucleotides, the CDR3 is TGTGCCAGCGGACAGGGGAGGGGCACCGGGGAGCTGTTTTTT.

CDR3 sequence (DNA): TGTGCCAGCAGTGAATACAGGGGCCCCTCGAACACCGGGGAGCTGTTTTTT. Residues: CASSEYRGPSNTGELFF. The chain couples TRBV25-1 to TRBJ2-2; D is possibly TRBD1 (6 bases). CDR1 is MGHDK, CDR2 SYGVNS, per germline. Between the trimmed V and J ends, which lost 0 bases and 0 bases, there was a span of 11 bases. The CDR3 loop spans 17 amino acids.

The rearrangement links TRBV5-1 to TRBJ2-3; 9 bases match TRBD1. The CDR3 length is 18 residues. Germline trimming cut 4 bases from V and 1 base from J; bases unmatched to any gene: 13. CDR1 and CDR2 (germline): SGHRS, YFSETQ. The CDR3: CASSESTGGRIGTDTQYF. CDR3 coding DNA: TGCGCCAGCAGCGAGAGCACAGGGGGCCGTATCGGCACAGATACGCAGTATTTT. The full variable domain, in which reference TRBV5-1 and TRBJ2-3 provide the parts outside the CDR3, is KAGVTQTPRYLIKTRGQQVTLSCSPISGHRSVSWYQQTPGQGLQFLFEYFSETQRNKGNFPGRFSGRQFSNSRSEMNVSTLELGDSALYLCASSESTGGRIGTDTQYFGPGTRLTVL.